This T cell receptor beta chain was captured in a study of shared clonotypes between healthy human individuals. Overall study findings and caveats: With a few donors compared, 5% to 5.5% of naive CD4 clonotypes were shared. Rarefaction exposed incomplete sorted-subset sequencing despite large depth.

Concerning this clone: What it binds is not known.

CDR1 is MNHEY and CDR2 is SMNVEV in the germline V gene (reference sequence). V was pared by 6 bases and J by 9 bases, with 8 bases of the junction left unmatched. The CDR3 loop spans 15 amino acids. Roughly 27,000 T cell genomes, or about 200 ng DNA, went into the sorted-subset replicate PCRs. The table came from immunoSEQ multiplex PCR; TCRdb's copy has only in-frame clones and leaves some out. The sample lists 1.5 million to 2.5 million clones, about 95% seen once, with 1.2% in the top ten. It was CD45RO-negative cells, positively selected for CCR7, that made up naive CD8 cells, with terminally differentiated effector memory CD45RA+ cells excluded.

Sequencing input: naive CD8+ T cells sorted from blood. This sequence joins TRBV27 and TRBJ2-1, with 13 bases lining up with TRBD2. The sequence was collected from a man between 18 and 35 years old in good health. CDR3 protein: CASRTLAGGPGEQFF. In nucleotides, the CDR3 is TGTGCCAGCAGAACACTAGCGGGAGGGCCGGGTGAGCAGTTCTTC.